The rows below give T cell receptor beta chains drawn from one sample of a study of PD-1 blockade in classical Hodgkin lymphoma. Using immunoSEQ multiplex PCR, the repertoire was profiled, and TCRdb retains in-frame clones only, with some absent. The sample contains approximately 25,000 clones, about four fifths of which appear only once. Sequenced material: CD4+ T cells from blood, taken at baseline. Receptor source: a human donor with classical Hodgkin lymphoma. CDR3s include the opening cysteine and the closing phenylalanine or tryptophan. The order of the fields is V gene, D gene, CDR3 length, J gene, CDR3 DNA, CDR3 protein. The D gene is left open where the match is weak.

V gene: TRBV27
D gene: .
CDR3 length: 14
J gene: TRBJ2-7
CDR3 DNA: TGTGCCAGCAGTTACCGGGACACCTTATACGAGCAGTACTTC
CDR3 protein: CASSYRDTLYEQYF

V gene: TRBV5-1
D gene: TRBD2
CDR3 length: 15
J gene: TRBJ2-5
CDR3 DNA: TGCGCCAGCAGCTTGCTGGCGGGGGGGGTGGAGACCCAGTACTTC
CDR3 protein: CASSLLAGGVETQYF

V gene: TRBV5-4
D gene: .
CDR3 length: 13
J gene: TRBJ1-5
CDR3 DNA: TGTGCCAGCAGCTTGGGTAGCAATCAGCCCCAGCATTTT
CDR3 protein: CASSLGSNQPQHF

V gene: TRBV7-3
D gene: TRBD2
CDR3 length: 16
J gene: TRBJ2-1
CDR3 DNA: TGTGCCAGCAGCTCAAAAACTAGCGGGGGTCGAAATGAGCAGTTCTTC
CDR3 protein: CASSSKTSGGRNEQFF

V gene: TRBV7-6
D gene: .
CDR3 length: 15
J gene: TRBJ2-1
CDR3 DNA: TGTGCCAGCAGCTTGAGAGTCTTATCACTCAATGAGCAGTTCTTC
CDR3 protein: CASSLRVLSLNEQFF

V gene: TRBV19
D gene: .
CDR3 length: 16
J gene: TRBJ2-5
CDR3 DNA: TGTGCCAGTAGTATCCGACCGGGCCAAAGGAGAGAGACCCAGTACTTC
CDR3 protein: CASSIRPGQRRETQYF

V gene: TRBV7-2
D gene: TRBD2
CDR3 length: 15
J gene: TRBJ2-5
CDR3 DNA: TGTGCCAGCAGCTCAGGGACTAGCGGCCAAGAGACCCAGTACTTC
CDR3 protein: CASSSGTSGQETQYF

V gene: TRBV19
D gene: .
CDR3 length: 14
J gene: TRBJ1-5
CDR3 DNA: TGTGCCAGTAGTATCTCGGAGGTCAATCAGCCCCAGCATTTT
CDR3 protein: CASSISEVNQPQHF

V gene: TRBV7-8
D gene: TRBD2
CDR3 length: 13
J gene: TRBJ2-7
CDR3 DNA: TGTGCCAGCAGCTTAGAACGCGGGGGGGGGCAGTACTTC
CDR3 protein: CASSLERGGGQYF

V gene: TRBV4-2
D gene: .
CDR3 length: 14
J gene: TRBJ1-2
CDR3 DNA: TGTGCCAGCAGCTTAGAACGGCAGGGGAGAGGCTACACCTTC
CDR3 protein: CASSLERQGRGYTF

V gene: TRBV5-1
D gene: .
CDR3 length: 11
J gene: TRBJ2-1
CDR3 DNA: TGCGCCAGCAGCGCTAACAATGAGCAGTTCTTC
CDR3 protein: CASSANNEQFF